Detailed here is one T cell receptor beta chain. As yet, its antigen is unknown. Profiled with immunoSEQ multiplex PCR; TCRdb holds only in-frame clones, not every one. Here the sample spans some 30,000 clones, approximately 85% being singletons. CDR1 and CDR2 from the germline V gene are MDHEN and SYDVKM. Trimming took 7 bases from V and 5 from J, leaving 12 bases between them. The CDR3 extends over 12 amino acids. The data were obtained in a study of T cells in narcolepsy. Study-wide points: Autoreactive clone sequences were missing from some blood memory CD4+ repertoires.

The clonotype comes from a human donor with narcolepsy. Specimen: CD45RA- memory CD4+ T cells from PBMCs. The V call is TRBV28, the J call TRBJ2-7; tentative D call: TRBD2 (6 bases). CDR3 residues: CASNRRGHEQYF. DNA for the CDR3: TGTGCCAGCAACCGGAGGGGCCACGAGCAGTACTTC.